Shown below are 13 T cell receptor beta chains from a single sample sequenced in a study of T cell changes during pregnancy in multiple sclerosis. Assay used: immunoSEQ multiplex PCR; TCRdb lists only in-frame clones, some missing. The table lists approximately 23,000 clones, approximately 89% of them singletons. The sequenced sample was CD4+ T cells from peripheral blood mononuclear cells, obtained after pregnancy. Receptor source: a female donor in good health, enrolled as a control in a pregnancy study.

The gene calls are TRBV7-2 and TRBJ2-3; 10 bases agree with TRBD2. CDR1 is SGHTA, CDR2 FQGNSA, per germline. Trimming at V came to 5 bases and at J to 5 bases, leaving 16 bases not matched to a gene. CDR3 length: 18 residues. Here the CDR3 reads CASSAPYGLAGEVDTQYF. CDR3 DNA: TGTGCCAGCAGCGCCCCTTATGGTCTAGCGGGAGAGGTAGATACGCAGTATTTT.

V gene TRBV6-5 combines with J gene TRBJ2-5, with D possibly TRBD2 on 6 matching bases. The CDR3 spans 14 residues. Germline CDR1 reads MNHEY; CDR2 reads SVGAGI. V shed 4 bases and J shed 2 bases, with 11 bases lying between them. In DNA form, the CDR3 reads TGTGCCAGCAGTTTGGGACTGCAGCAAGAGACCCAGTACTTC. Amino acid sequence: CASSLGLQQETQYF.

The chain links TRBV5-1 to TRBJ2-1, with 9 positions matching TRBD2. Germline lookup yields CDR1 SGHRS and CDR2 YFSETQ. CDR3 length: 16 residues. The V and J ends lost 0 bases and 8 bases, in that order; junction bases with no gene match: 9. CDR3 loop: CASSLAWAGGFHEQFF. CDR3 sequence (DNA): TGCGCCAGCAGCTTGGCTTGGGCGGGGGGGTTCCATGAGCAGTTCTTC.

This clone is judged medium-sized (0.01 to 0.1%). The CDR3: CASSPDTYQPQHF. The CDR3 region has the DNA TGTGCCAGCAGCCCAGACACCTATCAGCCCCAGCATTTT. This sequence joins TRBV7-8 and TRBJ1-5; D gene unclear. The CDR3 loop spans 13 amino acids. V lost 5 bases and J lost 5, with 10 bases in between. CDR1 is SGHVS, CDR2 FQNEAQ, per germline.

The chain links TRBV6-5 to TRBJ2-7; TRBD1 matches 8 bases. The V and J ends lost 5 bases and 8 bases, in that order; junction bases with no gene match: 5. Germline V gene data show CDR1 as MNHEY and CDR2 as SVGAGI. The CDR3 consists of 12 residues. For the CDR3, the DNA is TGTGCCAGCAGTCCCCGGGACAGGCAGCAGTACTTC. It specifies CASSPRDRQQYF.

This clone was found once. The rearrangement uses TRBV19 and TRBJ1-5; D gene uncertain. CDR1 and CDR2 from the germline V gene are LNHDA and SQIVND (reference sequence). This CDR3 contains 14 residues. Trimming removed 5 bases at V and 6 bases at J, with 14 bases between. CDR3 protein: CASSFLGLGQPQHF. The CDR3 coding sequence is TGTGCCAGTAGTTTCTTGGGCCTCGGTCAGCCCCAGCATTTT.

The J gene is TRBJ2-7, the V gene TRBV27; 9 bases match TRBD1. The germline V gene has CDR1 MNHEY and CDR2 SMNVEV (reference sequence). V trimming: 5 bases; J trimming: 1 base; junction bases outside the gene matches: 6. This CDR3 has 15 residues. CDR3 protein: CASSPTGQGSYEQYF. CDR3 DNA: TGTGCCAGCAGTCCGACGGGACAGGGTTCCTACGAGCAGTACTTC.

The chain employs TRBV12-5 and TRBJ2-7; a weak D match, TRBD1 (5 bases). V was cut by 1 base and J by 3 bases, with 7 bases left in between. The CDR3 spans 13 residues. Germline V gene sequence: CDR1 LGHNT, CDR2 FRNRAP. CDR3 sequence: CASGLDQGYEQYF. The CDR3 bases are TGTGCTAGTGGTTTGGATCAGGGCTACGAGCAGTACTTC.

The V and J genes are TRBV29-1 and TRBJ1-2; tentative D call: TRBD1 (6 bases). In germline, CDR1 is SQVTM, CDR2 ANQGSEA. Trimming stripped 4 bases from V and 8 bases from J, with 11 bases between. The CDR3 spans 11 residues. CDR3 sequence reads: CSVGTANGYTF. CDR3 DNA sequence: TGCAGCGTTGGGACAGCCAACGGCTACACCTTC.

The chain couples TRBV19 to TRBJ2-1; 9 positions match TRBD1. Germline lookup yields CDR1 LNHDA and CDR2 SQIVND (reference sequence). Trimming at V came to 7 bases and at J to 4 bases, leaving 5 bases not matched to a gene. The CDR3 has 14 amino acids. The CDR3 reads CASTPGQGYNEQFF. The CDR3 nucleotides read TGTGCCAGTACCCCGGGACAGGGTTACAATGAGCAGTTCTTC. The whole variable domain, filled in from reference TRBV19 and TRBJ2-1, reads DGGITQSPKYLFRKEGQNVTLSCEQNLNHDAMYWYRQDPGQGLRLIYYSQIVNDFQKGDIAEGYSVSREKKESFPLTVTSAQKNPTAFYLCASTPGQGYNEQFFGPGTRLTVL.

The rearrangement joins TRBV10-3 to TRBJ2-7, with D perhaps TRBD2 (7 bases). Per germline, CDR1 ENHRY and CDR2 SYGVKD. The CDR3 contains 15 residues. The germline V and J ends were trimmed by 5 bases and 3 bases, with 17 bases remaining between them. Here the CDR3 DNA reads TGTGCCATCAGTACGCTCCGGGGGGCCGTCTACGAGCAGTACTTC. Protein sequence: CAISTLRGAVYEQYF.

As to this clone: The same CDR3 arises from other DNA sequences in this sample as well. This sequence joins TRBV5-1 and TRBJ2-7; a weak D match, TRBD2 (5 bases). Trimming took 5 bases from V and 4 from J, leaving 19 bases between them. There are 15 residues in the CDR3. Looked up from germline, CDR1 is SGHRS and CDR2 is YFSETQ. The CDR3 sequence is CASRPSSTSGYEQYF. CDR3 bases: TGCGCCAGCAGGCCGTCTAGCACCTCTGGGTACGAGCAGTACTTC.

This sequence joins TRBV19 and TRBJ1-6; a possible D gene is TRBD1 (6 bases). V shed 1 base and J shed 0 bases, with 13 bases lying between them. CDR3 length: 18 amino acids. The germline CDR1 and CDR2 sequences are LNHDA and SQIVND (reference sequence). CDR3 in DNA: TGTGCCAGTAGTATAGCCTGGGGGCCGTCCTCCTATAATTCACCCCTCCACTTT. Residues: CASSIAWGPSSYNSPLHF.